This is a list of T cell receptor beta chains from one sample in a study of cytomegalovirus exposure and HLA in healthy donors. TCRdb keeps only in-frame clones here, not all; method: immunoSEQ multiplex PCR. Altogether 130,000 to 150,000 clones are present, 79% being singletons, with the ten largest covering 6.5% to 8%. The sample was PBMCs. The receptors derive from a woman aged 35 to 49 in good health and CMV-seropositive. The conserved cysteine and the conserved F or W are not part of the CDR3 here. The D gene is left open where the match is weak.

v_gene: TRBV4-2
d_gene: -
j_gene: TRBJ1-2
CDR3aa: ASSQVGTRYGYT

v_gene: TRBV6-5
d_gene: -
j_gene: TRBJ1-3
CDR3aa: ASSYFYAFSGNTIY

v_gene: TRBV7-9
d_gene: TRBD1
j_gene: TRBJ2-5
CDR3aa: ASSHGTGQY

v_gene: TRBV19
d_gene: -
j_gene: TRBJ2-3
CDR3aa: ASSIGPGLGDTQY

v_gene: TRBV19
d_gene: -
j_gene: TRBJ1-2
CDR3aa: ASRKDINYGYT

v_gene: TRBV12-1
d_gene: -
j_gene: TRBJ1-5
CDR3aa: ASSSDQPQH

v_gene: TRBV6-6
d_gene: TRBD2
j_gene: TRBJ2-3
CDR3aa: ASSYFRGGAADTQY

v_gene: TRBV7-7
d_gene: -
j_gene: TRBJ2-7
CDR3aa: ASSLADGNTYEQY

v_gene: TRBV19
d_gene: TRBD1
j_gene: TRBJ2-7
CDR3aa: ASSTHTGGQGAYEQY

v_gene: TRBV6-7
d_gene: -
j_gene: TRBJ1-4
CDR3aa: ASTLLTGWGDEKLF

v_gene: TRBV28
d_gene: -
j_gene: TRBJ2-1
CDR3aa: ASTEGGSNEQF

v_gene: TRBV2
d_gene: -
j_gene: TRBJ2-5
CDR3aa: ASMVVETQY

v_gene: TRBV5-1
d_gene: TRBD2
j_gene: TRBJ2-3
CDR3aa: ASSTSGERTDTQY

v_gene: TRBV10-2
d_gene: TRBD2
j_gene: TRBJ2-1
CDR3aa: ASRVLAGLYNEQF

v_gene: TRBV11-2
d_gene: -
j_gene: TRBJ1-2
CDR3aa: ASNPRQDGYGYT

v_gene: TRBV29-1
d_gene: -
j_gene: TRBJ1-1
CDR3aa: SVEAGARTEAF

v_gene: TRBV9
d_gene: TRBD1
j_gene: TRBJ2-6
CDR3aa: ASSSPGGSGSGANVLT

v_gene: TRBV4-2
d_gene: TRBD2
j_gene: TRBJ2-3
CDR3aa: ASSPRVNSGLTDTQY

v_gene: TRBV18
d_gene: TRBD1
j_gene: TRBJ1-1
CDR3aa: ASSSLQGANTEAF

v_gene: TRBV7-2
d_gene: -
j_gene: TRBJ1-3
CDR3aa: ASSLYTGPPGNTIY

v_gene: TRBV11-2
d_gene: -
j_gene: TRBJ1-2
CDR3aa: ASSSQGLFGYT

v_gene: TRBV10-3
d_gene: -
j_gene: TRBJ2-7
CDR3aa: AIRRSLAAYEQY

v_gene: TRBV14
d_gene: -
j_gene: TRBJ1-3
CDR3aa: ASSQAQIGNTIY

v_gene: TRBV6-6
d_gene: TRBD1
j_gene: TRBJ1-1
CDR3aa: ASVGGGVTEAF

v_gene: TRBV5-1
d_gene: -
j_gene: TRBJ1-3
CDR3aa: ASSYSGQNTGNTIY

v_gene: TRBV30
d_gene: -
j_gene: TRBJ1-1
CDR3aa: AWSVQEGTEAF

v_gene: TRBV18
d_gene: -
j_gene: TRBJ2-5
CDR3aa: ASSQSEGRETQY

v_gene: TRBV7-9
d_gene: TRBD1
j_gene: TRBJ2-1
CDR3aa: ASSHPGTGFNNEQF

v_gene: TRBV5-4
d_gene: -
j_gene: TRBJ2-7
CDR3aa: ASSLDSPYEQY

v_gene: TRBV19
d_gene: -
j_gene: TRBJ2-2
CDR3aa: ASSIDRFGTGELF

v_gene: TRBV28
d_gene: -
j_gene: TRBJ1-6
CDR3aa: ASSLIQDYNSPLH

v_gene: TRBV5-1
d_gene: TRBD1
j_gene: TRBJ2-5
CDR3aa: ASSYLGQGTSETQY

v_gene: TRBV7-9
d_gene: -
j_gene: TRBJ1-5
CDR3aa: ASSPSGFNSNQPQH